These 13 T cell receptor beta chains originate from one sample sequenced in a study of blood T cells in healthy people across ages (dated by TCRdb to about 2015). Library preparation employed 5' RACE. The data were produced on an Illumina HiSeq 2500. A second PCR of 7 to 11 cycles was run with a J-beta primer mix and a sample-barcoded 5' primer. TCRdb trimmed public reads at Q25 via fastp, called clones via MiXCR and kept in-frame beta chains. Rows with a matching CDR3 protein are joined into one entry that keeps the most common DNA and genes. This sample is represented by 500,000 to 550,000 distinct CDR3 sequences; about 25% of them were singletons. 8.7% of the sample lies in the top ten. These data also formed part of another study, on T cells of mothers and their children.

Material for sequencing was blood. These receptors were obtained from a boy between 10 and 17 years old in good health.

J is TRBJ1-1 and V is TRBV14; D not resolved. Trimming cost V 2 bases and J 11 bases, with 12 bases left between them. Germline CDR1 SGHDN, CDR2 FVKESK. CDR3 length equals 12 residues. The chain's CDR3 is CASSQSDVRAFF. CDR3 sequence (DNA): TGTGCCAGCAGCCAATCGGACGTCCGCGCTTTCTTT.

CDR3 protein: CSGQKGYEQYF. CDR3 sequence (DNA): TGCAGCGGACAAAAGGGGTACGAGCAGTACTTC. The V and J genes are TRBV29-1 and TRBJ2-1; weak D call: TRBD1 (5 bases). The J call may be in error: the DNA end matches TRBJ2-7 better. This CDR3 region has 11 residues. Germline V gene sequence: CDR1 SQVTM, CDR2 ANQGSEA.

This clonotype was seen a few times. J is TRBJ2-1 and V is TRBV4-3; D remains unclear. The germline V gene encodes CDR1 LGHNA and CDR2 YSLEER. The length of the CDR3 is 16 residues. Trimming pared 0 bases from V and 0 bases from J, leaving 9 bases between. The CDR3 is CASSQETSVSYNEQFF. The DNA of the CDR3 is TGCGCCAGCAGCCAAGAGACCAGCGTCTCCTACAATGAGCAGTTCTTC.

The chain has TRBV29-1 and TRBJ2-3; D unclear. Germline loops: CDR1 SQVTM, CDR2 ANQGSEA. V was trimmed by 6 bases and J by 0 bases, leaving 10 bases between them. The CDR3 has 13 residues. CDR3 amino acids: CSVSSASTDTQYF. The CDR3 DNA is TGCAGCGTATCGAGCGCTAGCACAGATACGCAGTATTTT.

This clonotype has just a few counts. The CDR3 DNA is TGTGCCAGCAGCTTAAAGAGCGGGGGAAGCACCGGGGAGCTGTTTTTT. Its translation is CASSLKSGGSTGELFF. The chain combines TRBV7-2 with TRBJ2-2, with 8 bases aligning to TRBD2. With V trimmed by 2 bases and J by 4 bases, 6 bases remained unmatched. Germline V gene lookup returns CDR1 SGHTA and CDR2 FQGNSA. The CDR3 runs 16 residues.

The table lists this clonotype with many counts. The chain joins TRBV7-9 to TRBJ1-4; 8 bases agree with TRBD1. The V gene end was trimmed by 4 bases and the J gene end by 8 bases; junction bases not matched to a gene: 12. CDR1 is SEHNR, CDR2 FQNEAQ, per germline (reference sequence). The CDR3 is 16 amino acids. The CDR3 DNA sequence: TGTGCCAGCAGCTCGAACCTCGACAGGGGATTGGAAAAACTGTTTTTT. This encodes CASSSNLDRGLEKLFF. Supplemented by reference TRBV7-9 and TRBJ1-4, the full variable domain reads DTGVSQNPRHKITKRGQNVTFRCDPISEHNRLYWYRQTLGQGPEFLTYFQNEAQLEKSRLLSDRFSAERPKGSFSTLEIQRTEQGDSAMYLCASSSNLDRGLEKLFFGSGTQLSVL.

The chain employs TRBV2 and TRBJ1-6; no reliable D call. Germline CDR1 and CDR2: SNHLY and FYNNEI. V was pared by 6 bases and J by 0 bases, with 9 bases between. This CDR3 contains 15 residues. CDR3: CASSGKSSYNSPLHF. CDR3 in DNA: TGTGCCAGCAGCGGGAAGAGCTCCTATAATTCACCCCTCCACTTT.

This clonotype was counted between two and nine times. In DNA, the CDR3 is TGCGCCAGCAGCCAACAGGGACTAGCGGGAGTCGGGTCATTGGGGGAGCAGTTCTTC. This encodes CASSQQGLAGVGSLGEQFF. The rearrangement uses TRBV4-1 and TRBJ2-1; 14 bases agree with TRBD2. V was clipped by 2 bases and J by 10 bases; unmatched bases: 16. Germline V gene sequence: CDR1 MGHRA, CDR2 YSYEKL. The CDR3 extends over 19 amino acids.

There are a few counts of this clonotype. V gene TRBV9 combines with J gene TRBJ2-1; 7 bases agree with TRBD1. The V and J ends lost 0 bases and 2 bases, in that order; junction bases with no gene match: 5. The CDR3 runs 16 residues. Germline CDR1 is SGDLS and CDR2 is YYNGEE. The CDR3 DNA is TGTGCCAGCAGCGTAGCTTCAGGGGGTGCCTACAATGAGCAGTTCTTC. The encoded protein is CASSVASGGAYNEQFF.

The CDR3 loop is CARDSSGANVLTF. The DNA for the CDR3 is TGTGCCAGGGACAGCTCTGGGGCCAACGTCCTGACTTTC. This chain joins TRBV7-9 and TRBJ2-6; D is possibly TRBD1 (6 bases). Trimming took 9 bases from V and 0 from J, leaving 6 bases between them. The CDR3 consists of 13 residues. CDR1 and CDR2 (germline): SEHNR, FQNEAQ (reference sequence).

This clonotype was recorded a few times. The chain's CDR3 is CASTLQAYEQYF. In DNA form, the CDR3 reads TGTGCCAGCACCCTGCAGGCCTACGAGCAGTACTTC. The gene calls are TRBV2 and TRBJ2-7; no clear D. CDR1 is SNHLY and CDR2 is FYNNEI in the germline V gene. Trimming took 7 bases from V and 2 from J, leaving 9 bases between them. The CDR3 length is 12 residues.

The chain links TRBV4-3 to TRBJ2-3; D may match TRBD1 or TRBD2 (5 bases each). Germline CDR1 and CDR2: LGHNA and YSLEER. The CDR3 has 16 residues. Trimming took 3 bases from V and 1 from J, leaving 14 bases between them. The CDR3 sequence is CASSHSRDRRTDTQYF. In nucleotides, the CDR3 is TGCGCCAGCAGCCATTCTAGGGACCGACGCACAGATACGCAGTATTTT.

The V gene is TRBV5-1, the J gene TRBJ2-1; 12 bases line up with TRBD2. CDR1 and CDR2 (germline): SGHRS, YFSETQ. Germline trimming cut 4 bases from V and 2 bases from J; bases unmatched to any gene: 4. The CDR3 has 16 residues. The CDR3 is CASSLRLAGAYNEQFF. CDR3 nucleotides: TGCGCCAGCAGCCTAAGACTAGCGGGGGCCTACAATGAGCAGTTCTTC.